This record concerns one T cell receptor beta chain sequence. Data came from immunoSEQ multiplex PCR; TCRdb stores just in-frame clones and leaves some out. Of around 21,000 clones listed, about 87% are singletons. The sample belongs to a study of PD-1 blockade in classical Hodgkin lymphoma. Indicated time point: cycle 4 day 1 (C4D1), after five to seven weeks of nivolumab. In every patient, relapse followed autologous stem cell transplantation, while exposure to brentuximab vedotin differed. From thawed PBMCs, CD8+ T cells were isolated by magnetic negative selection. In germline, CDR1 is MNHEY, CDR2 SVGAGI. V was trimmed by 0 bases and J by 4 bases, leaving 7 bases between them. The CDR3 extends over 14 amino acids.

Sequencing used CD8+ T cells from blood, obtained before the fourth cycle of nivolumab. The gene calls are TRBV6-5 and TRBJ2-1; D gene uncertain. The clonotype was recovered from a human donor with classical Hodgkin lymphoma. The CDR3 sequence: CASSYSSYYNEQFF. CDR3 sequence (DNA): TGTGCCAGCAGTTACTCGAGCTATTACAATGAGCAGTTCTTC.